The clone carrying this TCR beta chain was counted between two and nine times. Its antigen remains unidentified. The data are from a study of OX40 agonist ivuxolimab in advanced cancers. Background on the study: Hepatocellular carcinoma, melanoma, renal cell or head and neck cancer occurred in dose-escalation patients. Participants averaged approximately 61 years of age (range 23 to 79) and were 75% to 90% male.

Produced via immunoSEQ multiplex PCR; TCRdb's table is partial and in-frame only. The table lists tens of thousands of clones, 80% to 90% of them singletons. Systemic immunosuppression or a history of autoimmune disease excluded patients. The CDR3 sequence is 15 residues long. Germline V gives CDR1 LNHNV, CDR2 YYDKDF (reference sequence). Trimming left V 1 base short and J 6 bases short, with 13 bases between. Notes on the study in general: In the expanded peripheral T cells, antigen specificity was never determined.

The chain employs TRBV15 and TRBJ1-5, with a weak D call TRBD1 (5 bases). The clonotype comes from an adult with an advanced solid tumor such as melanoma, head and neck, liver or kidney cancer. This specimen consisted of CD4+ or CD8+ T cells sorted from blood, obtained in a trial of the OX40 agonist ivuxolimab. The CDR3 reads CATSRVGAGAQPQHF. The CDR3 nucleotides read TGTGCCACCAGCAGAGTAGGGGCCGGGGCTCAGCCCCAGCATTTT.